Listed below are T cell receptor beta chains from one sample, sequenced in a study of Tregs in tolerant kidney transplant recipients. The repertoire was sequenced with immunoSEQ multiplex PCR; TCRdb's copy has only in-frame clones and lacks some. This table holds fewer than 55,000 clones, approximately 90% found once. Sequences were derived from CD8+ T cells from blood (PBMCs), sampled 12 months after the transplant. The receptors stem from a human patient who received a combined kidney and bone marrow transplant. The graft donor may have given rise to some T cells. Both conserved end residues are trimmed from each CDR3.

>TRBV18
ASSSTDGDNEQF
>TRBV20-1
SASWQGVVT
>TRBV5-6
ASSLQLTGDTEAF
>TRBV7-9
ASSVRQGDSSYNEQF
>TRBV2
ATGDYSYEQY
>TRBV9
ASSVGGGSNEKLF
>TRBV28
ASTSRGSGTEAF
>TRBV7-9
ASSLGGGNTEAF
>TRBV7-8
ASSFDMGYEQY
>TRBV27
ASSTRYRVPGELF